This TCR beta chain was documented in a study of regulatory T cells in long-lasting Graves disease. Study outcomes and limitations: There was favoring of TRBV28, TRBJ1-2 and TRBJ2-5 in persistent disease.

The table lists this clonotype with a few counts. Its target is unknown. The V and J ends lost 6 bases and 3 bases respectively, with 15 bases between them. This CDR3 spans 15 amino acids. Looked up from germline, CDR1 is SEHNR and CDR2 is FQNEAQ (reference sequence). Described time point: newly diagnosed GD, antithyroid drugs for less than 3 months. Construction of the TCR library relied on RNA isolated from PBMCs. Building of the TCR beta libraries involved iRepertoire HTBI primers and Arm-PCR of CDR3 regions. Using its own MiXCR run on the multiplex PCR reads, TCRdb lists one record per CDR3 protein. This sample has 680,000 or so distinct CDR3 sequences; roughly 15% occur once, and the top ten carry about 17%. These data were also reused for a study on T cells in Graves' hyperthyroidism and ophthalmopathy. That report adds: Clinicians diagnosed patients from clinical symptoms, serum thyroxine and TRAb, thyroid ultrasound and orbital computed tomography. In the first-round RT-PCR of the TCR CDR3, the HTBI primer set was used.

V gene TRBV7-9 combines with J gene TRBJ1-5; the D gene is possibly TRBD1 (6 bases). Material: peripheral blood mononuclear cells (PBMCs), obtained at new diagnosis, from a patient treated with antithyroid drugs. The source is a woman in her 30s with Graves disease. CDR3 DNA sequence: TGTGCCAGCAGTATAGGGGGTTACAACAATCAGCCCCAGCATTTT. This sequence encodes CASSIGGYNNQPQHF.